The 28 T cell receptor beta chains presented below share a single source sample, sequenced in a study of shared clonotypes between healthy human individuals. The assay was immunoSEQ multiplex PCR, and TCRdb's table has in-frame clones only and misses some. In the table there are just over 2,000,000 clones, roughly 95% of which are singletons. CD45RO negativity and positive selection for CCR7 defined naive CD8 cells, a population that excluded terminally differentiated effector memory CD45RA+ cells. Sequencing used naive CD8+ T cells sorted from blood. The receptors come from a man between 18 and 29 years old in good health.

The chain combines TRBV2 with TRBJ1-2, with 8 bases that match TRBD1. V was pared by 2 bases and J by 9 bases, with 11 bases of the junction left unmatched. CDR1 is SNHLY, CDR2 FYNNEI, per germline. There are 15 residues in the CDR3. The CDR3 spells CASSESGTGAWSYTF. The CDR3 nucleotides read TGTGCCAGCAGTGAATCCGGGACAGGAGCCTGGAGCTACACCTTC.

The genes are TRBV12-5 and TRBJ2-3; 8 bases line up with TRBD2. The germline V gene has CDR1 LGHNT and CDR2 FRNRAP. This CDR3 is built from 18 residues. Germline trimming cut 7 bases from V and 0 bases from J; bases unmatched to any gene: 15. The CDR3 region has the DNA TGTGCTAGTGCCATACCTCTAGCGGGCCGAACTAGCACAGATACGCAGTATTTT. Encoded protein: CASAIPLAGRTSTDTQYF. The complete variable domain, with remaining parts taken from reference TRBV12-5 and TRBJ2-3, reads DARVTQTPRHKVTEMGQEVTMRCQPILGHNTVFWYRQTMMQGLELLAYFRNRAPLDDSGMPKDRFSAEMPDATLATLKIQPSEPRDSAVYFCASAIPLAGRTSTDTQYFGPGTRLTVL.

This clone has only one observation. The chain is built from TRBV30 and TRBJ2-5; D possibly corresponds to TRBD2 (6 bases). The V end lost 5 bases, the J end lost 4 bases, and 8 bases lay between the germline ends. Germline CDR1 reads GTSNPN; CDR2 reads SVGIG (reference sequence). The CDR3 totals 11 residues. This CDR3 reads CAWGDLETQYF. CDR3 bases: TGTGCCTGGGGGGACTTAGAGACCCAGTACTTC.

Details on this clone: Other DNA variants within this sample encode the same CDR3. The chain carries TRBV4-1 and TRBJ1-1; no firm D call. CDR1 and CDR2 from the germline V gene are MGHRA and YSYEKL. Trimming left V 1 base short and J 0 bases short, with 3 bases between. The CDR3 is made up of 13 amino acids. CDR3 in amino acids: CASSQVVNTEAFF. The CDR3 coding sequence is TGCGCCAGCAGCCAAGTAGTGAACACTGAAGCTTTCTTT.

The table lists this clone with a few counts. The sample has other DNA sequences that encode this CDR3 too. The rearrangement uses TRBV18 and TRBJ2-2; D is unresolved. The germline V gene has CDR1 KGHSH and CDR2 LQKENI. This CDR3 contains 11 residues. Trimming removed 2 bases from V and 6 bases from J, with 1 base in between. CDR3 sequence (DNA): TGTGCCAGCTCACCATCCGGGGAGCTGTTTTTT. This gives the protein CASSPSGELFF.

This chain connects TRBV18 to TRBJ2-7; D perhaps matches TRBD2 (6 bases). CDR3 length: 17 amino acids. V lost 3 bases, J lost 5 bases, and 23 bases lay in between. Per the germline V gene, CDR1 is KGHSH and CDR2 is LQKENI. The chain's CDR3 is CASSPPVSRGAGDEQYF. CDR3 nucleotides: TGTGCCAGCTCACCTCCCGTTTCCCGAGGAGCGGGCGACGAGCAGTACTTC. The full variable domain, rest sourced from reference TRBV18 and TRBJ2-7, is NAGVMQNPRHLVRRRGQEARLRCSPMKGHSHVYWYRQLPEEGLKFMVYLQKENIIDESGMPKERFSAEFPKEGPSILRIQQVVRGDSAAYFCASSPPVSRGAGDEQYFGPGTRLTVT.

In this sample, this clone turned up once. The J gene is TRBJ2-1, the V gene TRBV5-4; TRBD2 matches at 8 bases. Per germline, CDR1 SGHNT and CDR2 YYREEE (reference sequence). This CDR3 has 17 amino acids. J was trimmed by 3 bases and V by 2 bases; bases with no gene match: 10. The CDR3 nucleotides read TGTGCCAGCAGCTTAACCTATAGCGGGGAGATCTACAATGAGCAGTTCTTC. It yields the protein CASSLTYSGEIYNEQFF.

The chain couples TRBV11-2 to TRBJ1-5, with D unclear. Trimming took off 2 bases at V and 0 bases at J, with 11 bases between the two ends. CDR3 length: 16 residues. Looked up from germline, CDR1 is SGHAT and CDR2 is FQNNGV. CDR3 nucleotide sequence: TGTGCCAGCAGCTTAACCGAGGTATATAGCAATCAGCCCCAGCATTTT. Amino acid sequence: CASSLTEVYSNQPQHF. The full variable domain, rest sourced from reference TRBV11-2 and TRBJ1-5, is EAGVAQSPRYKIIEKRQSVAFWCNPISGHATLYWYQQILGQGPKLLIQFQNNGVVDDSQLPKDRFSAERLKGVDSTLKIQPAKLEDSAVYLCASSLTEVYSNQPQHFGDGTRLSIL.

This clone was recorded only once. The rearrangement uses TRBV27 and TRBJ2-7; 7 bases map to TRBD2. The CDR3 is made up of 14 amino acids. Trimming took 5 bases from V and 2 from J; bases not matched to a gene: 6. Per germline, CDR1 MNHEY and CDR2 SMNVEV (reference sequence). The CDR3 DNA sequence: TGTGCCAGCAGTCCGGGACTATCCACCTACGAGCAGTACTTC. This codes for CASSPGLSTYEQYF.

The chain couples TRBV11-2 to TRBJ1-3; D is unclear. Germline V gene sequence: CDR1 SGHAT, CDR2 FQNNGV. This CDR3 is built from 15 residues. V was clipped by 5 bases and J by 0 bases, with 11 bases between them. The CDR3 DNA follows: TGTGCCAGCAGCCAGTCAAAAGGCTCTGGAAACACCATATATTTT. Translation gives CASSQSKGSGNTIYF. The variable domain in full, completed from reference TRBV11-2 and TRBJ1-3, reads EAGVAQSPRYKIIEKRQSVAFWCNPISGHATLYWYQQILGQGPKLLIQFQNNGVVDDSQLPKDRFSAERLKGVDSTLKIQPAKLEDSAVYLCASSQSKGSGNTIYFGEGSWLTVV.

This clone was picked up many times. This chain uses TRBV27 with TRBJ2-6; TRBD1 aligns across 8 bases. V was pared by 4 bases and J by 3 bases, with 5 bases of the junction left unmatched. Germline V gene sequence: CDR1 MNHEY, CDR2 SMNVEV (reference sequence). There are 16 residues in the CDR3. CDR3 in DNA: TGTGCCAGCAGTTCCACAGGGGGAAATGGGGCCAACGTCCTGACTTTC. Its translation is CASSSTGGNGANVLTF. Using reference TRBV27 and TRBJ2-6 for the parts outside the CDR3, the full variable domain is EAQVTQNPRYLITVTGKKLTVTCSQNMNHEYMSWYRQDPGLGLRQIYYSMNVEVTDKGDVPEGYKVSRKEKRNFPLILESPSPNQTSLYFCASSSTGGNGANVLTFGAGSRLTVL.

The sample holds one count of this clone. Other DNA sequences in the sample encode the same CDR3. The CDR3 sequence: CASSYSGSNTGELFF. CDR3 in DNA: TGTGCCAGCAGTTACTCCGGTTCAAACACCGGGGAGCTGTTTTTT. The chain joins TRBV6-5 to TRBJ2-2; D not resolved. V was pared by 0 bases and J by 2 bases, with 7 bases between. The CDR3 loop spans 15 amino acids. CDR1 is MNHEY, CDR2 SVGAGI, per germline.

The chain carries TRBV4-1 and TRBJ2-7; the D is unclear. Trimming removed 1 base from V and 3 bases from J, with 10 bases in between. CDR1 MGHRA and CDR2 YSYEKL come from the germline V gene. The CDR3 is 14 amino acids. CDR3 sequence (DNA): TGCGCCAGCAGCCAAGTGCAATTTGACTACGAGCAGTACTTC. Its translation is CASSQVQFDYEQYF.

The V and J genes are TRBV6-5 and TRBJ2-5; the D is unclear. V dropped 2 bases and J dropped 2 bases, with 12 bases sitting between them. Per germline, CDR1 MNHEY and CDR2 SVGAGI. The CDR3 has 15 amino acids. This CDR3 is CASSYATWGQETQYF. The CDR3 DNA reads TGTGCCAGCAGTTACGCGACGTGGGGACAAGAGACCCAGTACTTC.

CDR3 DNA: TGTGCCAGCAGCCCCGATGTCTACAATGAGCAGTTCTTC. It is translated as CASSPDVYNEQFF. V usage is TRBV13 and J usage is TRBJ2-1, with D hard to call. Trimming took 5 bases from V and 3 from J, leaving 8 bases between them. The CDR3 is 13 amino acids. Germline V lookup: CDR1 PRHDT, CDR2 FYEKMQ (reference sequence). Filled out from reference TRBV13 and TRBJ2-1, the complete variable domain reads AAGVIQSPRHLIKEKRETATLKCYPIPRHDTVYWYQQGPGQDPQFLISFYEKMQSDKGSIPDRFSAQQFSDYHSELNMSSLELGDSALYFCASSPDVYNEQFFGPGTRLTVL.

The chain has TRBV4-3 and TRBJ2-5; 7 nucleotides agree with TRBD1. The CDR3 spans 15 residues. The junction had 8 bases not matched to a gene; V was cut back by 5 bases and J by 2 bases. CDR1 LGHNA and CDR2 YSLEER come from the germline V gene. CDR3 sequence: CASSSTTGKQETQYF. The CDR3 DNA follows: TGCGCCAGCAGCAGCACGACAGGGAAACAAGAGACCCAGTACTTC.

The table lists this clone with a count of one. Other DNA sequences within the sample encode an identical CDR3. The chain is built from TRBV5-6 and TRBJ1-5; the D gene is possibly TRBD1 (6 bases). The germline V gene has CDR1 SGHDT and CDR2 YYEEEE. Trimming removed 0 bases at V and 4 bases at J, with 8 bases between. This CDR3 has 14 amino acids. CDR3 DNA sequence: TGTGCCAGCAGCTTGGGAGGGGGAAATCAGCCCCAGCATTTT. This gives the protein CASSLGGGNQPQHF.

This rearrangement joins TRBV19 to TRBJ2-2; 8 positions agree with TRBD2. This CDR3 is 15 amino acids long. V shed 3 bases, J shed 6 bases, and the junction held 6 bases outside the gene matches. In germline, CDR1 is LNHDA, CDR2 SQIVND (reference sequence). CDR3 in amino acids: CASSIVAGGPGELFF. CDR3 nucleotide sequence: TGTGCCAGTAGTATCGTGGCGGGAGGCCCCGGGGAGCTGTTTTTT.

Notes on this clone: Other nucleotide sequences from this sample produce the same CDR3. The chain has TRBV6-5 and TRBJ2-7, with 8 bases aligning to TRBD1. Germline loops: CDR1 MNHEY, CDR2 SVGAGI. V lost 6 bases and J lost 6; bases outside the gene matches: 4. The CDR3 is 12 residues long. Here the CDR3 reads CASSPTGVEQYF. The CDR3 DNA is TGTGCCAGCAGCCCGACAGGGGTCGAGCAGTACTTC.

This chain uses TRBV6-6 with TRBJ2-7; D is ambiguous. This CDR3 has 14 amino acids. Germline CDR1 and CDR2: MNHNY and SVGAGI (reference sequence). Trimming removed 6 bases at V and 2 bases at J, with 14 bases between. The CDR3 here is CASRSGQATYEQYF. CDR3 DNA sequence: TGTGCCAGCAGGTCCGGGCAGGCAACCTACGAGCAGTACTTC.

The chain combines TRBV7-8 with TRBJ2-7; D is undetermined. The germline V gene encodes CDR1 SGHVS and CDR2 FQNEAQ. V was clipped by 1 base and J by 0 bases, with 7 bases between them. This CDR3 is built from 14 residues. The CDR3 DNA is TGTGCCAGCAGCTTAGACCGAAGCTCCTACGAGCAGTACTTC. It is translated as CASSLDRSSYEQYF.

The chain couples TRBV4-3 to TRBJ2-7; D unresolved. Trimming removed 4 bases from V and 3 bases from J, with 22 bases in between. This CDR3 is built from 17 residues. Germline CDR1 and CDR2: LGHNA and YSLEER. CDR3 coding DNA: TGCGCCAGCAGCCTCCTAGACTCTCACGAAGGCTACTACGAGCAGTACTTC. It translates to CASSLLDSHEGYYEQYF.

The sample holds a few counts of this clone. The V and J genes are TRBV19 and TRBJ1-1, with D unresolved. This CDR3 has 17 residues. The V gene lost 3 bases and the J gene lost 3 bases, with 20 bases spanning the gap. CDR1 is LNHDA and CDR2 is SQIVND in the germline V gene (reference sequence). CDR3 in amino acids: CASSIPPQLLGDTEAFF. In DNA, the CDR3 is TGTGCCAGTAGTATCCCCCCACAGCTCCTCGGGGACACTGAAGCTTTCTTT.

On this clone: Additional DNA sequences in this sample encode the identical CDR3. The chain carries TRBV7-2 and TRBJ2-1; D unresolved. The germline V gene encodes CDR1 SGHTA and CDR2 FQGNSA. This CDR3 contains 12 residues. V was shortened by 5 bases and J by 7 bases, with 9 bases between the two germline ends. This CDR3 is CASSLVGNEQFF. The CDR3 region has the DNA TGTGCCAGCAGCCTGGTGGGGAATGAGCAGTTCTTC.

This clone has just one count. The genes are TRBV11-2 and TRBJ1-3; no clear D gene. Germline CDR1 is SGHAT and CDR2 is FQNNGV. The CDR3 runs 16 residues. Trimming removed 0 bases from V and 0 bases from J, with 9 bases in between. CDR3 coding DNA: TGTGCCAGCAGCTTAGAAGGTTTCAGCTCTGGAAACACCATATATTTT. Amino acids: CASSLEGFSSGNTIYF.

The J gene is TRBJ1-2, the V gene TRBV19; 8 bases fit TRBD1. From germline, CDR1 is LNHDA and CDR2 SQIVND (reference sequence). CDR3 length equals 14 residues. The V gene end was trimmed by 5 bases and the J gene end by 7 bases; junction bases not matched to a gene: 9. Written as DNA, the CDR3 is TGTGCCAGTAGTGCCTCCCCCACAGGGGGTGGCTACACCTTC. This encodes CASSASPTGGGYTF.

The gene calls are TRBV4-1 and TRBJ1-2, with D possibly matching TRBD1 (6 bases). Germline V gene data show CDR1 as MGHRA and CDR2 as YSYEKL. V was clipped by 1 base and J by 8 bases, with 11 bases between them. There are 13 residues in the CDR3. The CDR3 coding sequence is TGCGCCAGCAGCCAAGTAGGGGGGGACGGCTACACCTTC. The encoded protein is CASSQVGGDGYTF.

The genes are TRBV5-6 and TRBJ2-7; 10 bases align to TRBD1. CDR3 size: 15 residues. Germline V gene data show CDR1 as SGHDT and CDR2 as YYEEEE. The trim removed 3 bases at V and 0 bases at J, leaving 3 bases unmatched. CDR3 sequence: CASSSRDRGSYEQYF. DNA for the CDR3: TGTGCCAGCAGCTCCCGGGACAGGGGCTCCTACGAGCAGTACTTC.